This TCR beta chain emerged from a study of shared clonotypes between healthy human individuals. About the research overall: Donors had three CD4 naive, three CD4 memory, two CD8 naive and one CD8 memory plate apiece. Study-level results: Researchers found naive subsets generally carried larger estimated richness than memory subsets. Among a handful of donors, 4.5% to 5.5% of naive CD4 clonotypes were found in common.

Trimming left V 1 base short and J 2 bases short, with 5 bases between. Per the germline V gene, CDR1 is SGHTA and CDR2 is FQGNSA. The CDR3 totals 13 residues. In its sample, this clone was seen a few times. Its specificity is not known. Other DNA variants within this sample encode the same CDR3. Only in-frame clones appear in the TCRdb table, and some are missing; sequencing was by immunoSEQ multiplex PCR. The data hold roughly 2.6 million clones, with approximately 90% observed a single time. The J gene is TRBJ1-2, the V gene TRBV7-2, with unresolved D. The receptor was derived from a man aged 18 to 30 in good health. The specimen was naive CD4+ T cells sorted from blood. The subset denotes: CD45RA+ positively selected. CDR3 in amino acids: CASSLVGNYGYTF. The CDR3 DNA follows: TGTGCCAGCAGCTTAGTAGGGAACTATGGCTACACCTTC.